Listed below are T cell receptor beta chains from one sample, sequenced in a study of blood T cell repertoires in COVID-19. The assay was immunoSEQ multiplex PCR, and TCRdb's table has in-frame clones only and misses some. The sample lists about 100,000 clones, 70% to 90% occurring once. Sequenced: peripheral blood. The source of these receptors is a man aged 35 to 55 with active or convalescent COVID-19. Each CDR3 is given with its conserved first and last residue. The order of the fields is J gene, V gene, D gene, clone size, CDR3 DNA, CDR3 protein. D genes are given only for firm matches. The size field is filled for only some rows; it gives once, few, many or a size class.

j_call: TRBJ1-2; v_call: TRBV6-5; d_call: -; clone_size: -; cdr3_nt: TGTGCCAGCAGTTACTCAATTGCTGGGGCTGGCTACACCTTC; cdr3_aa: CASSYSIAGAGYTF
j_call: TRBJ1-2; v_call: TRBV6-6; d_call: -; clone_size: -; cdr3_nt: TGTGCCAGCAGTTCCGGTGGGGGCGGCTATGGCTACACCTTC; cdr3_aa: CASSSGGGGYGYTF
j_call: TRBJ1-1; v_call: TRBV11-2; d_call: -; clone_size: -; cdr3_nt: TGTGCCAGCAGCTTAGCGGGCCAGGGTGAAGCTTTCTTT; cdr3_aa: CASSLAGQGEAFF
j_call: TRBJ1-5; v_call: TRBV30; d_call: -; clone_size: -; cdr3_nt: TGTGCCTGGAGCCCGGGGGGGTGGACGAATCAGCCCCAGCATTTT; cdr3_aa: CAWSPGGWTNQPQHF
j_call: TRBJ2-2; v_call: TRBV7-8; d_call: -; clone_size: once; cdr3_nt: TGTGCCAGCAGCTTAGTATCCGGGGAGCTGTTTTTT; cdr3_aa: CASSLVSGELFF
j_call: TRBJ2-3; v_call: TRBV7-7; d_call: TRBD2; clone_size: -; cdr3_nt: TGTGCTAGCATGCCATTAGCGGGGGGGAGCGCAGATACGCAGTATTTT; cdr3_aa: CASMPLAGGSADTQYF
j_call: TRBJ2-2; v_call: TRBV25-1; d_call: -; clone_size: -; cdr3_nt: TGTGCCAGCAGTGATCCCACAGGGAACACCGGGGAGCTGTTTTTT; cdr3_aa: CASSDPTGNTGELFF
j_call: TRBJ2-3; v_call: TRBV7-2; d_call: -; clone_size: -; cdr3_nt: TGTGCCAGCAGCCAAGTCGGGGGGCCCACAGATACGCAGTATTTT; cdr3_aa: CASSQVGGPTDTQYF
j_call: TRBJ2-2; v_call: TRBV24-1; d_call: TRBD1; clone_size: once; cdr3_nt: TGTGCCACCAGTGAACGGACAGGTAGCGGGGAGCTGTTTTTT; cdr3_aa: CATSERTGSGELFF
j_call: TRBJ1-1; v_call: TRBV6-5; d_call: -; clone_size: -; cdr3_nt: TGTGCCAGCTGCGGGCAGGGGCTGGAAGCTTTCTTT; cdr3_aa: CASCGQGLEAFF
j_call: TRBJ1-5; v_call: TRBV2; d_call: TRBD1; clone_size: -; cdr3_nt: TGTGCCAGCAGCCGGACAGGGGAAAAGGGGTTGGTTAATCAGCCCCAGCATTTT; cdr3_aa: CASSRTGEKGLVNQPQHF
j_call: TRBJ1-4; v_call: TRBV10-1; d_call: -; clone_size: -; cdr3_nt: TGCGCCAGCAGTGAGGGGGATTCGGGGGAAAAACTGTTTTTT; cdr3_aa: CASSEGDSGEKLFF
j_call: TRBJ2-2; v_call: TRBV5-6; d_call: -; clone_size: -; cdr3_nt: TGTGCCAGCAGCGCGGTCCCCACCGGGGAGCTGTTTTTT; cdr3_aa: CASSAVPTGELFF
j_call: TRBJ1-6; v_call: TRBV9; d_call: TRBD1; clone_size: -; cdr3_nt: TGTGCCAGCAGCGTAGAGACCGGGACAGGCGTCTATAATTCACCCCTCCACTTT; cdr3_aa: CASSVETGTGVYNSPLHF
j_call: TRBJ2-2; v_call: TRBV11-1; d_call: -; clone_size: once; cdr3_nt: TGTGCCAGCAGCTCGGGCAGGGTGAACACCGGGGAGCTGTTTTTT; cdr3_aa: CASSSGRVNTGELFF
j_call: TRBJ1-6; v_call: TRBV9; d_call: -; clone_size: -; cdr3_nt: TGTGCCAGCAGCGCAGCGCAGGGAATATATTCACCCCTCCACTTT; cdr3_aa: CASSAAQGIYSPLHF
j_call: TRBJ2-1; v_call: TRBV14; d_call: TRBD1; clone_size: -; cdr3_nt: TGTGCCAGCAGCCGCCGGGACAGGTATTACAATGAGCAGTTCTTC; cdr3_aa: CASSRRDRYYNEQFF
j_call: TRBJ2-3; v_call: TRBV3-1/TRBV3-2; d_call: TRBD2; clone_size: -; cdr3_nt: TGTGCCAGCAGCCAGCACCCCGGACTAGCGGGGGGGCCGGCGCAGTATTTT; cdr3_aa: CASSQHPGLAGGPAQYF
j_call: TRBJ1-5; v_call: TRBV25-1; d_call: -; clone_size: -; cdr3_nt: TGTGCCAGCAGTGGACCCCAGGGAAGGAATAGCAATCAGCCCCAGCATTTT; cdr3_aa: CASSGPQGRNSNQPQHF
j_call: TRBJ1-2; v_call: TRBV18; d_call: -; clone_size: -; cdr3_nt: TGTGCCAGCTCACCTACCTCCGCGGGGCTTGGCTACACCTTC; cdr3_aa: CASSPTSAGLGYTF
j_call: TRBJ2-7; v_call: TRBV10-2; d_call: -; clone_size: few; cdr3_nt: TGCGCCAGCAGTGAACAGACCTCCTACGAGCAGTACTTC; cdr3_aa: CASSEQTSYEQYF
j_call: TRBJ1-1; v_call: TRBV18; d_call: TRBD1; clone_size: -; cdr3_nt: TGTGCCAGCTCACCCGCCGGGACAGGACTCAACACTGAAGCTTTCTTT; cdr3_aa: CASSPAGTGLNTEAFF
j_call: TRBJ1-2; v_call: TRBV9; d_call: -; clone_size: -; cdr3_nt: TGTGCCAGCAGCGACCTCGGGACCATGCGGGGTGGCTACACCTTC; cdr3_aa: CASSDLGTMRGGYTF
j_call: TRBJ2-2; v_call: TRBV12-5; d_call: -; clone_size: -; cdr3_nt: TGTGCTAGTGGTTTGCACAGGGCTACAAGCACCGGGGAGCTGTTTTTT; cdr3_aa: CASGLHRATSTGELFF
j_call: TRBJ2-7; v_call: TRBV5-1; d_call: -; clone_size: -; cdr3_nt: TGCGCCAGCAGCTTGATGTCGGAGCAGTACTTC; cdr3_aa: CASSLMSEQYF
j_call: TRBJ1-2; v_call: TRBV5-4; d_call: -; clone_size: -; cdr3_nt: TGTGCCAGCAGCCTACTCGACAGCTACTATGGCTACACCTTC; cdr3_aa: CASSLLDSYYGYTF
j_call: TRBJ1-5; v_call: TRBV5-1; d_call: -; clone_size: -; cdr3_nt: TGCGCCAGCAGCTTGGGTAGAGATCAGCCCCAGCATTTT; cdr3_aa: CASSLGRDQPQHF
j_call: TRBJ2-1; v_call: TRBV6-1; d_call: -; clone_size: -; cdr3_nt: TGTGCCAGCAGTGAAGGCCGAGGCGAATACAATGAGCAGTTCTTC; cdr3_aa: CASSEGRGEYNEQFF
j_call: TRBJ2-2; v_call: TRBV12-3/TRBV12-4; d_call: -; clone_size: -; cdr3_nt: TGTGCCAGCTCAGAGGACAGCCTGCGGGAGCTGTTTTTT; cdr3_aa: CASSEDSLRELFF
j_call: TRBJ2-7; v_call: TRBV5-1; d_call: TRBD1; clone_size: -; cdr3_nt: TGCGCCAGCAGCTTGGACGACAGGGGAACCTACGAGCAGTACTTC; cdr3_aa: CASSLDDRGTYEQYF
j_call: TRBJ1-6; v_call: TRBV19; d_call: TRBD1; clone_size: -; cdr3_nt: TGTGCCAGTAGTTCCTCAGGACAGGGTTCCGGATCACCCCTCCACTTT; cdr3_aa: CASSSSGQGSGSPLHF
j_call: TRBJ2-3; v_call: TRBV9; d_call: -; clone_size: -; cdr3_nt: TGTGCCAGCAGCGTAGACCAGGGCCTTGATACGCAGTATTTT; cdr3_aa: CASSVDQGLDTQYF
j_call: TRBJ2-5; v_call: TRBV6-5; d_call: TRBD2; clone_size: -; cdr3_nt: TGTGCCAGCAGTTCTCCATTAGCGGGGGGGCGGGAGACCCAGTACTTC; cdr3_aa: CASSSPLAGGRETQYF
j_call: TRBJ2-7; v_call: TRBV7-9; d_call: TRBD1; clone_size: -; cdr3_nt: TGTGCCAGCAGCTCTGACAGGGGGGGACGTCGCTACGAGCAGTACTTC; cdr3_aa: CASSSDRGGRRYEQYF
j_call: TRBJ1-1; v_call: TRBV6-5; d_call: -; clone_size: once; cdr3_nt: TGTGCCAGCAGTTGGACTGCGCGCGAAGCTTTCTTT; cdr3_aa: CASSWTAREAFF
j_call: TRBJ1-2; v_call: TRBV5-6; d_call: -; clone_size: -; cdr3_nt: TGTGCCAGCAGCTTGCTCGGGGGTGGCTCTGACTATGGCTACACCTTC; cdr3_aa: CASSLLGGGSDYGYTF
j_call: TRBJ2-1; v_call: TRBV2; d_call: -; clone_size: once; cdr3_nt: TGTGCCAACGGGGTTAATTTGAGTAATGAGCAGTTCTTC; cdr3_aa: CANGVNLSNEQFF
j_call: TRBJ1-6; v_call: TRBV30; d_call: -; clone_size: -; cdr3_nt: TGTGCCTGGAGGGGACACGGTCTTTATTCACCCCTCCACTTT; cdr3_aa: CAWRGHGLYSPLHF
j_call: TRBJ1-2; v_call: TRBV21-1; d_call: -; clone_size: -; cdr3_nt: TGTGCCAGCAGCAAATTTAACGACAGGGGTTATGGCTACACCTTC; cdr3_aa: CASSKFNDRGYGYTF
j_call: TRBJ1-5; v_call: TRBV25-1; d_call: -; clone_size: -; cdr3_nt: TGTGCCAGCAGTGGAGGTACAGGGCATCAGCCCCAGCATTTT; cdr3_aa: CASSGGTGHQPQHF
j_call: TRBJ2-7; v_call: TRBV30; d_call: TRBD2; clone_size: few; cdr3_nt: TGTGCCTGTTCTAGCGGGGGGCCGGGAGAGCAGTACTTC; cdr3_aa: CACSSGGPGEQYF
j_call: TRBJ1-1; v_call: TRBV4-3; d_call: TRBD1; clone_size: -; cdr3_nt: TGCGCCAGCAGCCAAGACCAGACAGGGATCACTGAAGCTTTCTTT; cdr3_aa: CASSQDQTGITEAFF
j_call: TRBJ1-6; v_call: TRBV7-3; d_call: TRBD1; clone_size: -; cdr3_nt: TGTGCCAGCAGCTTAAAGGGGACAGGGGGTAATTCACCCCTCCACTTT; cdr3_aa: CASSLKGTGGNSPLHF
j_call: TRBJ1-2; v_call: TRBV11-2; d_call: -; clone_size: -; cdr3_nt: TGTGCCAGCAGCTTAGCGTCTAACTATGGCTACACCTTC; cdr3_aa: CASSLASNYGYTF
j_call: TRBJ2-2; v_call: TRBV19; d_call: TRBD1; clone_size: -; cdr3_nt: TGTGCCAGTAGCCGGACAGGGAGTTTCTGGGAGCTGTTTTTT; cdr3_aa: CASSRTGSFWELFF
j_call: TRBJ2-3; v_call: TRBV2; d_call: -; clone_size: -; cdr3_nt: TGTGCCAGCAGTGAGGTGGGACACGGCACAGATACGCAGTATTTT; cdr3_aa: CASSEVGHGTDTQYF
j_call: TRBJ2-3; v_call: TRBV5-1; d_call: TRBD1; clone_size: -; cdr3_nt: TGCGCCAGCAGCTTGGACAGGGGTGGAACAGATACGCAGTATTTT; cdr3_aa: CASSLDRGGTDTQYF
j_call: TRBJ1-1; v_call: TRBV29-1; d_call: TRBD1; clone_size: -; cdr3_nt: TGCAGCGTTTCCGGACAGGGGGCAATGAACACTGAAGCTTTCTTT; cdr3_aa: CSVSGQGAMNTEAFF
j_call: TRBJ2-3; v_call: TRBV5-1; d_call: -; clone_size: -; cdr3_nt: TGCGCCAGCAGCCTACTTGATAGCTACACAGATACGCAGTATTTT; cdr3_aa: CASSLLDSYTDTQYF
j_call: TRBJ1-2; v_call: TRBV3-1/TRBV3-2; d_call: -; clone_size: -; cdr3_nt: TGTGCCAGCAGCCTCCTAGAGGGAGAAGGCTACACCTTC; cdr3_aa: CASSLLEGEGYTF
j_call: TRBJ2-7; v_call: TRBV3-1/TRBV3-2; d_call: -; clone_size: -; cdr3_nt: TGTGCCAGCAGCCAAATACGGTCTTATGAGCAGTACTTC; cdr3_aa: CASSQIRSYEQYF
j_call: TRBJ1-5; v_call: TRBV3-1/TRBV3-2; d_call: -; clone_size: -; cdr3_nt: TGTGCCAGCAGCGCCCGGAGGGGGCCCCAGCATTTT; cdr3_aa: CASSARRGPQHF
j_call: TRBJ1-2; v_call: TRBV6-5; d_call: -; clone_size: -; cdr3_nt: TGTGCCAGCAGGGAGTTAGGAGCCTCCTATGGCTACACCTTC; cdr3_aa: CASRELGASYGYTF
j_call: TRBJ2-1; v_call: TRBV5-1; d_call: -; clone_size: -; cdr3_nt: TGCGCCAGCAGCCTACGGAGGGACCCCAGCGTCGCGAATGAGCAGTTCTTC; cdr3_aa: CASSLRRDPSVANEQFF
j_call: TRBJ2-1; v_call: TRBV2; d_call: TRBD1; clone_size: -; cdr3_nt: TGTGCCAGCAGCGATCAAGGGACAGGGGCCTACAATGAGCAGTTCTTC; cdr3_aa: CASSDQGTGAYNEQFF
j_call: TRBJ2-7; v_call: TRBV9; d_call: -; clone_size: many; cdr3_nt: TGTGCCAGCGCCCCCCGGGGGACTTACTCCTACGAGCAGTACTTC; cdr3_aa: CASAPRGTYSYEQYF
j_call: TRBJ1-6; v_call: TRBV27; d_call: -; clone_size: -; cdr3_nt: TGTGCCAGCCGCGGGCGCGCGGGAGGTCATTTTTCACCCCTCCACTTT; cdr3_aa: CASRGRAGGHFSPLHF
j_call: TRBJ2-7; v_call: TRBV27; d_call: TRBD1; clone_size: -; cdr3_nt: TGTGCCAGCAGTTTAATGGGACAGGGCTCCTACGAGCAGTACTTC; cdr3_aa: CASSLMGQGSYEQYF
j_call: TRBJ2-1; v_call: TRBV12-5; d_call: -; clone_size: -; cdr3_nt: TGTGCTAGTGGTTTGGTACTGCAGGGGCATTACAATGAGCAGTTCTTC; cdr3_aa: CASGLVLQGHYNEQFF